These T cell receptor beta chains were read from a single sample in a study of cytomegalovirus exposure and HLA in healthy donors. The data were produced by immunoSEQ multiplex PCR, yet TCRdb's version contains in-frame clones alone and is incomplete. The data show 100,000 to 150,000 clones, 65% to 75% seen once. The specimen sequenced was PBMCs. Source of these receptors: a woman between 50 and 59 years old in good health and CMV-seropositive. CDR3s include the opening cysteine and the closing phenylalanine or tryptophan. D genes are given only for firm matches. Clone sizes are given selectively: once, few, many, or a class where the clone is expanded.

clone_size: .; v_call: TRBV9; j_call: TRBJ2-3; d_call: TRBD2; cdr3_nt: TGTGCCAGCAGCGCAAGACTAGCGGGGGGTATGAATACGCAGTATTTT; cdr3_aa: CASSARLAGGMNTQYF
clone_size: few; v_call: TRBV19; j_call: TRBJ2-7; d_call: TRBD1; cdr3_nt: TGTGCCAGTAGTAGTCCTTGGACAGGGGCGGCCGAGCAGTACTTC; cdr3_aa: CASSSPWTGAAEQYF
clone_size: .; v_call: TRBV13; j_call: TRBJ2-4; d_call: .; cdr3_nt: TGTGCCAGCAGCTACTACCGACAGGCCGACAAAAACATTCAGTACTTC; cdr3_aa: CASSYYRQADKNIQYF
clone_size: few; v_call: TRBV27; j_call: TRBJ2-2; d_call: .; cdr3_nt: TGTGCCAGCAGTTACCCTCGGGTTTCGACCGGGGAGCTGTTTTTT; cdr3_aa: CASSYPRVSTGELFF
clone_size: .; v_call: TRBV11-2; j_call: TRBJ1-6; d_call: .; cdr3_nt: TGTGCCAGCAGCCCACCGGGACTTCCTTCACCCCTCCACTTT; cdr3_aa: CASSPPGLPSPLHF
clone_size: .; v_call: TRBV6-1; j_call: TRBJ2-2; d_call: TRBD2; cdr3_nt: TGTGCCAGCAGTGTGAGCGGGGGATTCGCCGGGGAGCTGTTTTTT; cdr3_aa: CASSVSGGFAGELFF
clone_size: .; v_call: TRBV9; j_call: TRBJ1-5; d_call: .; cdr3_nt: TGTGCCAGCAGCGTAGCAGGGTCCAATCAGCCCCAGCATTTT; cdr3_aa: CASSVAGSNQPQHF
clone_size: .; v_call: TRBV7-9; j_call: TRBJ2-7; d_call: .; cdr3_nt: TGTGCCAGCAGCTTAGCTCGGGGTGGTTACGAGCAGTACTTC; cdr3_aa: CASSLARGGYEQYF
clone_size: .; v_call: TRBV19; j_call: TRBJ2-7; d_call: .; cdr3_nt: TGTGCCAGTAGTCGTACTATCGTCTACGAGCAGTACTTC; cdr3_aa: CASSRTIVYEQYF
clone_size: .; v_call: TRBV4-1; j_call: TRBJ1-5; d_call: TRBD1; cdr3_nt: TGCGCCAGCAGCCAAGCCGGGACAGGGAATCAGCCCCAGCATTTT; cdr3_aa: CASSQAGTGNQPQHF
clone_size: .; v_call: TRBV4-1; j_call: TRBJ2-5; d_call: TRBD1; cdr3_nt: TGCGCCAGCAGCCCCGGACAGGGATCCCAAGAGACCCAGTACTTC; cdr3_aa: CASSPGQGSQETQYF
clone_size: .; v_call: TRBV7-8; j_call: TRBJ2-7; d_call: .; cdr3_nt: TGTGCCAGCAGCACCCCCGGGACACGCAAGGACTTC; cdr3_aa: CASSTPGTRKDF
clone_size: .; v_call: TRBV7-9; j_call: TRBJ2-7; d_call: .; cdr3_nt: TGTGCCAGCAGCCCCGAGGACAGTCCCTACGAGCAGTACTTC; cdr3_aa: CASSPEDSPYEQYF
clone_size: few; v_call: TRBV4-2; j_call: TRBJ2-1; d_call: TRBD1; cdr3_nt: TGTGCCAGCAGCTCGGACAGGCTAAAGCAGTTCTTC; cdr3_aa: CASSSDRLKQFF
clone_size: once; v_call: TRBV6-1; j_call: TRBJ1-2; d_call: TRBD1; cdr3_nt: TGTGCCAGCAGGGGGGGACAGGGGGCACGTGGCTACACCTTC; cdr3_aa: CASRGGQGARGYTF
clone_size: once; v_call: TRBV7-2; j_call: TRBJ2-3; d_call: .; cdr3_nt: TGTGCCAGCAGCTTAGCGAGGGGCACAGATACGCAGTATTTT; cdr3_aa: CASSLARGTDTQYF
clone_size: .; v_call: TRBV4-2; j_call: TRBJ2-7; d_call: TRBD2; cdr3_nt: TGTGCCAGCAGCCAAGCAGGGACTAGCGGCTACGAGCAGTACTTC; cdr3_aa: CASSQAGTSGYEQYF
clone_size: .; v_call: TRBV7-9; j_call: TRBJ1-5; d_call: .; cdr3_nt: TGTTCCAGCAGCCGCGACAGTAATCAGCCCCAGCATTTT; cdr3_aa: CSSSRDSNQPQHF
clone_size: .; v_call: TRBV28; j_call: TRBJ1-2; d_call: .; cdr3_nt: TGTGCCAGCAGAGCAGGGTATGGCTACACCTTC; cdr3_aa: CASRAGYGYTF
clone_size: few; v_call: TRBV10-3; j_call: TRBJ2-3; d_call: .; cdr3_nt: TGTGCCACGAAGGCAGGGGACACAGATACGCAGTATTTT; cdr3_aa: CATKAGDTDTQYF
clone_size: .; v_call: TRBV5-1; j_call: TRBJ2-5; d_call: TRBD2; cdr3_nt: TGCGCCAGCAGACCACTAGCGGGGGGGCAAGAGACCCAGTACTTC; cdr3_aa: CASRPLAGGQETQYF
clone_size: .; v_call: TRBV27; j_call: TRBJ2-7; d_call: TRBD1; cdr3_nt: TGTGCCAGCGGGACAGGGGAGTACGAGCAGTACTTC; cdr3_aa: CASGTGEYEQYF
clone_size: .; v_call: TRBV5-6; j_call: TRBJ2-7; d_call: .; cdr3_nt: TGTGCCAGCAGCCAATCTCAGGGCTCCTACGAGCAGTACTTC; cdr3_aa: CASSQSQGSYEQYF
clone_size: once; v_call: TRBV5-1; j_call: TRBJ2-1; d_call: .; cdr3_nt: TGCGCCAGCAGCTCGGACATCAGCTCCTACAATGAGCAGTTCTTC; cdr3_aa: CASSSDISSYNEQFF
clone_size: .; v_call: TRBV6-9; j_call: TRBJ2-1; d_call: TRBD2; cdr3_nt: TGTGCCAGCAGTTCCCAGCGACTAGCGGGGGGGCCAAGTGAGCAGTTCTTC; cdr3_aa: CASSSQRLAGGPSEQFF
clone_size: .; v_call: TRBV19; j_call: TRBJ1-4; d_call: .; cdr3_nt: TGTGCCAGTAGTAGGACAGTTACTTCTGCAACTAATGAAAAACTGTTTTTT; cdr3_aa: CASSRTVTSATNEKLFF
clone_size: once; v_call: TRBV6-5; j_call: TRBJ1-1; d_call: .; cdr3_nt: TGTGCCAGCAGGGGACATTTGAACACTGAAGCTTTCTTT; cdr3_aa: CASRGHLNTEAFF
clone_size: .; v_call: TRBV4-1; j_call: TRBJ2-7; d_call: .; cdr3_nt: TGCGCCAGCAGCCAGGGACGGGGGTACTACGAGCAGTACTTC; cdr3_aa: CASSQGRGYYEQYF
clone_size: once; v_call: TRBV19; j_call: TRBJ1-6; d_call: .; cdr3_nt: TGTGCCAGTAGTATAGGGCTTCGGGGCTCCTATAATTCACCCCTCCACTTT; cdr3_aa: CASSIGLRGSYNSPLHF
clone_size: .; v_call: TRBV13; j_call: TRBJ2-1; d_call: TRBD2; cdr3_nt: TGTGCCAGCAGCTCCGGGACTTTGTTCCGGGGGGTTAGCTCCTACAATGAGCAGTTCTTC; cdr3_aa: CASSSGTLFRGVSSYNEQFF
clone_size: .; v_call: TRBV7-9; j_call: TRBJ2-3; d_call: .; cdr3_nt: TGTGCCAGCAGCTTAGTCGCGTCCAGCACAGATACGCAGTATTTT; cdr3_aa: CASSLVASSTDTQYF
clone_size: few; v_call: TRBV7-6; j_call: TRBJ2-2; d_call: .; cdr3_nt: TGTGCCAGCAGCTCGACAGAGGCTGGCGGGGAGCTGTTTTTT; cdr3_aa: CASSSTEAGGELFF
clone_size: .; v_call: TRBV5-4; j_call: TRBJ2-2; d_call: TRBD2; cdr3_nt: TGTGCCAGCCGGGGGCGGGGGGAGCCCGGGGAGCTGTTTTTT; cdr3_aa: CASRGRGEPGELFF
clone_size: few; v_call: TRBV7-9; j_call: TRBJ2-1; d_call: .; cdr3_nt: TGTTCCAGCAGCTTAGGAGCCGGGCCAAGGGGCAATGAGCAGTTCTTC; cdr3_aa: CSSSLGAGPRGNEQFF
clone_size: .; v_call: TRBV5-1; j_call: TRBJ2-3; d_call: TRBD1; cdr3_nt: TGCGCCAGCAGCGCACCCAGGGGGCGGAGGACAGATACGCAGTATTTT; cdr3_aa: CASSAPRGRRTDTQYF
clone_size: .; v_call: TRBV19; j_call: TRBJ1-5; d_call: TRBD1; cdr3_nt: TGTGCCAGTAGTTTAACAGGGGGCGGTCAGCCCCAGCATTTT; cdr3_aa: CASSLTGGGQPQHF
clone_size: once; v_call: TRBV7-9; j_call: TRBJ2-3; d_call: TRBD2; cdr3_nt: TGTGCCAGCAGTTACTCGGGACTAGAGCCAGATACGCAGTATTTT; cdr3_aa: CASSYSGLEPDTQYF
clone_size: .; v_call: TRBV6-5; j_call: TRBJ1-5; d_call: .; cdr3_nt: TGCGCCAGCAGTGGTGGAGGGTATAGCAATCAGCCCCAGCATTTT; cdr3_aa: CASSGGGYSNQPQHF
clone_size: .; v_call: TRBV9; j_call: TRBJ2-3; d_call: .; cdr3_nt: TGTGCCAGCAGCGTAGAACTGGGGGCCCCAGATACGCAGTATTTT; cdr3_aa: CASSVELGAPDTQYF
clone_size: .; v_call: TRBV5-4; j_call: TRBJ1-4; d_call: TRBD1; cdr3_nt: TGTGCCAGCAGGGCCGGGACAGAAGAAAAACTGTTTTTT; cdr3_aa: CASRAGTEEKLFF
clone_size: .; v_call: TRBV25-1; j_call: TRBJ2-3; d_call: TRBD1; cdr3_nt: TGTGCCAGCAGTGAACCCGGGACAGGGTGGCGCGATACGCAGTATTTT; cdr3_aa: CASSEPGTGWRDTQYF
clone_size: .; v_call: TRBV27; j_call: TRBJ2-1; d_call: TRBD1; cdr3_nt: TGTGCCAGCAGTTCCCGGGACAGGATAACTGAGCAGTTCTTC; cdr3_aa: CASSSRDRITEQFF
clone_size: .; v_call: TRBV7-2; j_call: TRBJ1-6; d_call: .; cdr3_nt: TGTGCCAGCAGCCTTATGGGGGGGAATTCACCCCTCCACTTT; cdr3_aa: CASSLMGGNSPLHF
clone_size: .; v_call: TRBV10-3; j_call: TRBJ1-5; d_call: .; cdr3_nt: TGTGCCATCAGTGAGTCGGGGCCGGAGCAGCCCCAGCATTTT; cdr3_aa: CAISESGPEQPQHF
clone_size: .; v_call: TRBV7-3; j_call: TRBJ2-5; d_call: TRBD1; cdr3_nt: TGTGCCAGCAGCTTGGGGACAGGGAGAGGAGAGACCCAGTACTTC; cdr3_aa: CASSLGTGRGETQYF
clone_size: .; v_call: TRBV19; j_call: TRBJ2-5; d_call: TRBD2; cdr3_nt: TGTGCCAGTAGCTTAGCGGGGAGGGAGACCCAGTACTTC; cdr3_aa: CASSLAGRETQYF
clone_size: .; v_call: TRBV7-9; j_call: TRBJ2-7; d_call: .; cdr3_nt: TGTTCCAGCAGCTTCAACTGGGAGCAGTACTTC; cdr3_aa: CSSSFNWEQYF
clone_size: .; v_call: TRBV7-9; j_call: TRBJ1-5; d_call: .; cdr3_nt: TGTGCCAGCAGCTTAGAGCAGGCAAATCAGCCCCAGCATTTT; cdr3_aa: CASSLEQANQPQHF
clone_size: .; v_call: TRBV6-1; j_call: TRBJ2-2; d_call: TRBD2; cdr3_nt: TGTGCCAGCGCGACTAGCAACACCGGGGAGCTGTTTTTT; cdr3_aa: CASATSNTGELFF
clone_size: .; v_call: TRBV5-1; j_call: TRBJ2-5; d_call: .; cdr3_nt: TGCGCCAGCAGCTTGGTAGCAGGGTACCAAGAGACCCAGTACTTC; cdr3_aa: CASSLVAGYQETQYF
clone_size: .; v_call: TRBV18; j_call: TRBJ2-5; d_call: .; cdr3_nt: TGTGCCAGCTCACCACTCGGGGAGACCCAGTACTTC; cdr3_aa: CASSPLGETQYF
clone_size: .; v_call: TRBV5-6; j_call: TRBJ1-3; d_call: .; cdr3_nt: TGTGCCAGCAGCGACGTGTCGGAGGGGGGAAACACCATATATTTT; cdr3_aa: CASSDVSEGGNTIYF
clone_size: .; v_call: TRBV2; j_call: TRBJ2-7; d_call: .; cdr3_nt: TGTGCCAGCATGCGCGACGAGCAGTACTTC; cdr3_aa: CASMRDEQYF
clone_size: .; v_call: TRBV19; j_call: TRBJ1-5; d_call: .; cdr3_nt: TGTGCCAGTAGTATAGGCCCCCTGAAAGGGGGTGTCAATCAGCCCCAGCATTTT; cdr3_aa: CASSIGPLKGGVNQPQHF
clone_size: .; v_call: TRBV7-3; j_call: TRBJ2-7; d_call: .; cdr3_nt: TGTGCCAGCAGCTTATATCCAGGGGAGTCCTACGAGCAGTACTTC; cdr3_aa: CASSLYPGESYEQYF